This T cell receptor beta chain came from a study of T cell repertoires in cytomegalovirus infection. Study results and caveats: HLA-C-restricted CMV clonotypes gave the most frequent clonotype in two of eight donors.

Looked up from germline, CDR1 is SGHDT and CDR2 is YYEEEE. The trim removed 2 bases at V and 2 bases at J, leaving 13 bases unmatched. The CDR3 is 18 amino acids. Remarks on this clonotype: Antigen specificity is unknown.

TCRdb recomputed calls from the reads with MiXCR, one row per CDR3 protein. Found here are fewer than 300,000 distinct CDR3 sequences, more than 20% of them singletons; the top ten hold approximately 15%. The sample taken for sequencing was PBMCs. J is TRBJ2-1 and V is TRBV5-6, with TRBD2 matching 7 bases. This clonotype was obtained from a human donor in good health (CMV status not recorded). Some clones in this sample may be carry-over from other donors' samples. The CDR3 coding sequence is TGTGCCAGCAGCTTCGATTGGCCCGCGGGAGAGACCTACAATGAGCAGTTCTTC. It encodes CASSFDWPAGETYNEQFF.